One and the same sample provided the 32 T cell receptor beta chains below, sequenced in a study of CD8 T cells in ankylosing spondylitis. Overall study results and limits: The study identified a TCR beta motif of under ten highly homologous variants that appeared characteristic of ankylosing spondylitis blood.

Antigen specificity for these receptors is unknown. TCRdb reprocessed the 5' RACE reads via MiXCR and lists one record per CDR3 protein. The sample consists of a few hundred thousand distinct CDR3 sequences, approximately 7.3% of them appearing once. Sequenced material: blood, either unsorted or a sorted T cell fraction (not recorded which). These receptors were taken from a male donor with ankylosing spondylitis.

This clonotype was observed many times. V gene TRBV3-1 combines with J gene TRBJ1-1; unclear D gene. The CDR3 extends over 16 amino acids. Per germline, CDR1 LGHDT and CDR2 YNNKEL (reference sequence). V dropped 0 bases and J dropped 0 bases, with 11 bases sitting between them. The CDR3 nucleotides read TGTGCCAGCAGCCAAGAAAGGGTAAGGCTGAACACTGAAGCTTTCTTT. Protein: CASSQERVRLNTEAFF.

The table lists this clonotype with many counts. The chain recombines TRBV5-1 with TRBJ2-7, with 8 bases identical to TRBD1. Trimming cost V 4 bases and J 3 bases; bases outside gene matches: 9. Germline values: CDR1 SGHRS, CDR2 YFSETQ. This CDR3 is 15 amino acids long. In DNA form, the CDR3 reads TGCGCCAGCAGCGGAACCGGACAGGGAAACTACGAGCAGTACTTC. It is translated as CASSGTGQGNYEQYF.

This clonotype was counted ten times or more. This chain connects TRBV12-3 or TRBV12-4 to TRBJ1-3, with TRBD1 as a possible D gene (5 bases). There are 14 residues in the CDR3. The germline V and J ends were trimmed by 8 bases and 0 bases, with 11 bases remaining between them. CDR3 DNA: TGTGCCAGCTGGGGGGTTATCTCTGGAAACACCATATATTTT. This gives the protein CASWGVISGNTIYF.

The sample holds many counts of this clonotype. The rearrangement joins TRBV5-1 to TRBJ2-1; no definite D call. Germline CDR1 and CDR2: SGHRS and YFSETQ. This CDR3 has 13 residues. Trimming shortened V by 0 bases and J by 7 bases, and 8 bases separated the two germline ends. This CDR3 is CASSLDSWNEQFF. The CDR3 DNA is TGCGCCAGCAGCTTGGACAGTTGGAATGAGCAGTTCTTC.

This clonotype was seen many times. The chain recombines TRBV5-1 with TRBJ2-7; 7 positions match TRBD2. CDR1 and CDR2 from the germline V gene are SGHRS and YFSETQ. Germline trimming cut 4 bases from V and 6 bases from J; bases unmatched to any gene: 7. CDR3 length: 13 amino acids. CDR3 coding DNA: TGCGCCAGCAGCATATCCCCGGGAGGCGAGCAGTACTTC. It yields the protein CASSISPGGEQYF. The full variable domain, with the rest looked up from reference TRBV5-1 and TRBJ2-7, is KAGVTQTPRYLIKTRGQQVTLSCSPISGHRSVSWYQQTPGQGLQFLFEYFSETQRNKGNFPGRFSGRQFSNSRSEMNVSTLELGDSALYLCASSISPGGEQYFGPGTRLTVT.

CDR3 sequence: CATGQGMYNEQFF. CDR3 nucleotide sequence: TGTGCCACGGGACAGGGGATGTACAATGAGCAGTTCTTC. The chain joins TRBV19 to TRBJ2-1; TRBD1 aligns across 10 bases. The CDR3 is 13 amino acids. Germline V gene lookup returns CDR1 LNHDA and CDR2 SQIVND (reference sequence). V trimming: 10 bases; J trimming: 4 bases; junction bases outside the gene matches: 4. Based on the CDR3 plus reference TRBV19 and TRBJ2-1, the full variable domain is DGGITQSPKYLFRKEGQNVTLSCEQNLNHDAMYWYRQDPGQGLRLIYYSQIVNDFQKGDIAEGYSVSREKKESFPLTVTSAQKNPTAFYLCATGQGMYNEQFFGPGTRLTVL.

This clonotype occurred many times. J is TRBJ1-1 and V is TRBV29-1; perhaps TRBD1 as D (5 bases). CDR1 SQVTM and CDR2 ANQGSEA come from the germline V gene. This CDR3 comprises 12 residues. Trimming pared 6 bases from V and 1 base from J, leaving 9 bases between. CDR3 in DNA: TGCAGCGTGCGTCAGGGGAACACTGAAGCTTTCTTT. It specifies CSVRQGNTEAFF.

The sample holds many counts of this clonotype. This chain uses TRBV2 with TRBJ2-5; D remains unclear. This CDR3 is built from 12 residues. Germline values: CDR1 SNHLY, CDR2 FYNNEI. V lost 7 bases and J 5 bases, leaving 11 bases between the germline ends. CDR3 DNA sequence: TGTGCCAGCATAAATAGTAGGGAGACCCAGTACTTC. Translation: CASINSRETQYF.

The gene calls are TRBV7-9 and TRBJ1-2; 10 bases agree with TRBD1. The CDR3 is 17 residues long. CDR1 and CDR2 from the germline V gene are SEHNR and FQNEAQ (reference sequence). The V segment lost 4 bases and the J segment 1 base; nucleotides outside the gene matches: 9. This CDR3 reads CASSSTRDRGRNYGYTF. CDR3 bases: TGTGCCAGCAGCTCCACCCGGGACAGGGGCCGTAACTATGGCTACACCTTC. Full variable domain (missing parts from reference TRBV7-9 and TRBJ1-2): DTGVSQNPRHKITKRGQNVTFRCDPISEHNRLYWYRQTLGQGPEFLTYFQNEAQLEKSRLLSDRFSAERPKGSFSTLEIQRTEQGDSAMYLCASSSTRDRGRNYGYTFGSGTRLTVV.

This clonotype was observed many times. Sequence at one end of the junction differs from germline and may be a read error. The genes are TRBV5-1 and TRBJ1-1; D gene uncertain. Germline V gene lookup returns CDR1 SGHRS and CDR2 YFSETQ. This CDR3 is 14 amino acids long. CDR3 nucleotide sequence: TGCGCCAGCAGCTTGGGACTCCTGAACGCTGAAGCTTTCTTT. It codes for CASSLGLLNAEAFF.

This clonotype was observed a few times. The rearrangement links TRBV11-2 to TRBJ1-1, with D tentatively TRBD1 (5 bases). The CDR3 is made up of 16 amino acids. The germline gives CDR1 SGHAT, CDR2 FQNNGV. Between the trimmed V and J ends, which lost 4 bases and 0 bases, there was a span of 15 bases. CDR3 in amino acids: CASSSYQTVLNTEAFF. CDR3 coding DNA: TGTGCCAGCAGCTCGTACCAGACAGTGCTGAACACTGAAGCTTTCTTT.

The sample holds many counts of this clonotype. The genes are TRBV6-2 or TRBV6-3 and TRBJ2-1; TRBD2 matches 8 bases. Germline CDR1 reads MNHEY; CDR2 reads SVGEGT. The V gene end was trimmed by 3 bases and the J gene end by 6 bases; junction bases not matched to a gene: 4. The CDR3 runs 14 residues. CDR3 bases: TGTGCCAGCAGTTATCCCGGGACTAGCAATGAGCAGTTCTTC. This translates into CASSYPGTSNEQFF.

The gene calls are TRBV24-1 and TRBJ2-1, with TRBD2 matching over 13 bases. The V and J ends lost 0 bases and 9 bases, in that order; junction bases with no gene match: 4. Germline lookup yields CDR1 KGHDR and CDR2 SFDVKD. The CDR3 consists of 16 residues. In DNA, the CDR3 is TGTGCCACCAGTGATTTGCGGACTAGCGGGAGACGTGAGCAGTTCTTC. Its translation is CATSDLRTSGRREQFF.

The table lists this clonotype with many counts. V is TRBV29-1 and J is TRBJ2-7; 10 bases match TRBD2. The V gene's germline CDR1 is SQVTM and CDR2 ANQGSEA. This CDR3 comprises 13 residues. The V segment lost 7 bases and the J segment 4 bases; nucleotides outside the gene matches: 7. The CDR3 DNA reads as TGCAGCGCTTCCGGGACTAGCGAGTACGAGCAGTACTTC. This codes for CSASGTSEYEQYF.

This clonotype appeared many times. This may come from a read error, since a much larger clone is one base off. The chain recombines TRBV6-6 with TRBJ1-1; D unresolved. The CDR3 sequence is 12 residues long. V lost 2 bases and J 4 bases, leaving 5 bases between the germline ends. Looked up from germline, CDR1 is MNHNY and CDR2 is SVGAGI (reference sequence). CDR3 sequence: CASSYPSTEAFF. The CDR3 DNA follows: TGTGCCAGCAGTTACCCAAGCACTGAAGCTTTCTTT.

J is TRBJ2-1 and V is TRBV27; D may be TRBD2 (7 bases). The germline gives CDR1 MNHEY, CDR2 SMNVEV (reference sequence). The V gene lost 6 bases and the J gene lost 6 bases, with 18 bases spanning the gap. The CDR3 has 15 residues. CDR3 nucleotides: TGTGCCAGCAGCCTACTAGGGGGGGGTTCCAATGAGCAGTTCTTC. This encodes CASSLLGGGSNEQFF.

Details on this clonotype: The junction does not match germline at one end; this may be a read error. The chain couples TRBV7-9 to TRBJ1-6; no reliable D call. CDR3 size: 12 residues. Germline V CDR1 and CDR2: SEHNR, FQNEAQ (reference sequence). Here the CDR3 reads CTSSPGPLALHF. For the CDR3, the DNA is TGTACCAGCAGCCCCGGACCTCTGGCCCTCCACTTT.

This clonotype has more than one count but fewer than ten. In DNA form, the CDR3 reads TGTGCCAGCAGCCAAGATATAGGGGGACTAGCGGGAGTTCAAGCCAATTACGAGCAGTACTTC. This codes for CASSQDIGGLAGVQANYEQYF. The chain couples TRBV4-2 to TRBJ2-7; 14 nucleotides agree with TRBD2. Germline trimming cut 0 bases from V and 4 bases from J; bases unmatched to any gene: 17. The CDR3 runs 21 residues. CDR1 is LGHNA, CDR2 YNFKEQ, per germline.

V and J are TRBV6-2 or TRBV6-3 and TRBJ2-1; D may be TRBD1 or TRBD2 (6 bases each). Germline V lookup: CDR1 MNHEY, CDR2 SVGEGT. The CDR3 runs to 14 residues. The V gene lost 6 bases and the J gene lost 5 bases, with 14 bases spanning the gap. CDR3 nucleotides: TGTGCCAGCAGCGCGGGACAACTTGACAATGAGCAGTTCTTC. Translated, it gives CASSAGQLDNEQFF.

Many counts were recorded for this clonotype. The gene calls are TRBV14 and TRBJ1-3, with D unclear. V was trimmed by 0 bases and J by 4 bases, leaving 13 bases between them. CDR1 and CDR2 (germline): SGHDN, FVKESK. The CDR3 has 16 residues. The CDR3 sequence: CASSQDWASGGNTIYF. CDR3 bases: TGTGCCAGCAGCCAAGATTGGGCCTCCGGAGGAAACACCATATATTTT.

This clonotype was detected many times. This chain connects TRBV21-1 to TRBJ2-3. TRBV21-1 corresponds to a pseudogene. This CDR3 comprises 15 residues. CDR3 coding DNA: TGTGCCAGCATCCAAAGGACGTCGCGCACAGATACGCAGTATTTT. It specifies CASIQRTSRTDTQYF.

The J gene is TRBJ1-6, the V gene TRBV2; D ambiguous. In germline, CDR1 is SNHLY, CDR2 FYNNEI. This CDR3 comprises 12 residues. V was trimmed by 8 bases and J by 8 bases, leaving 10 bases between them. DNA for the CDR3: TGTGCCAGCCTTGCATGGGATTCACCCCTCCACTTT. Translating gives CASLAWDSPLHF.

The table lists this clonotype with a few counts. This chain joins TRBV6-1 and TRBJ2-6, with D unclear. Trimming removed 6 bases from V and 3 bases from J, with 9 bases in between. This CDR3 spans 14 amino acids. CDR1 MNHNS and CDR2 SASEGT come from the germline V gene. CDR3 nucleotides: TGTGCCAGCAGACCCCACCTTGGGGCCAACGTCCTGACTTTC. Its protein is CASRPHLGANVLTF.

This clonotype was seen a handful of times. It is likely a read error, because the conserved phenylalanine at the end of the CDR3 is missing. J is TRBJ2-7 and V is TRBV4-3; D gene unclear. The V gene's germline CDR1 is LGHNA and CDR2 YSLEER. This CDR3 comprises 14 residues. Trimming removed 0 bases at V and 3 bases at J, with 9 bases between. The CDR3 sequence: CASSQDKRDYEQYL. In DNA form, the CDR3 reads TGCGCCAGCAGCCAAGATAAGAGAGACTACGAGCAGTACCTC.

This clonotype has ten or more counts. The rearrangement links TRBV5-6 to TRBJ1-1; no clear D gene. Trimming left V 4 bases short and J 5 bases short, with 6 bases between. CDR3 length: 11 residues. Germline V gene data show CDR1 as SGHDT and CDR2 as YYEEEE. CDR3 protein: CASSQETEAFF. CDR3 DNA sequence: TGTGCCAGCAGCCAGGAGACTGAAGCTTTCTTT.

The chain uses TRBV14 and TRBJ2-7; tentative D call: TRBD2 (6 bases). This CDR3 spans 16 amino acids. CDR1 and CDR2 (germline): SGHDN, FVKESK. Trimming took off 4 bases at V and 3 bases at J, with 19 bases between the two ends. This CDR3 is CASSPTGGDYGYEQYF. DNA for the CDR3: TGTGCCAGCAGCCCCACCGGGGGTGATTACGGCTACGAGCAGTACTTC.

This clonotype was found many times. This rearrangement joins TRBV9 to TRBJ2-3; D uncertain. V lost 2 bases, J lost 3 bases, and 10 bases lay in between. Germline-derived CDR1 and CDR2 are SGDLS and YYNGEE. CDR3 size: 14 residues. CDR3 coding DNA: TGTGCCAGCAGCGTGGAGACTCCGACAGATACGCAGTATTTT. Translation gives CASSVETPTDTQYF.

This clonotype was counted between two and nine times. The chain carries TRBV19 and TRBJ2-7, with D perhaps matching TRBD2 (6 bases). Germline V lookup: CDR1 LNHDA, CDR2 SQIVND (reference sequence). The CDR3 consists of 13 residues. Trimming took off 5 bases at V and 4 bases at J, with 12 bases between the two ends. CDR3 sequence reads: CASSPPGEYEQYF. For the CDR3, the DNA is TGTGCCAGTAGTCCACCGGGAGAGTACGAGCAGTACTTC. Complete variable domain (other parts from reference TRBV19 and TRBJ2-7): DGGITQSPKYLFRKEGQNVTLSCEQNLNHDAMYWYRQDPGQGLRLIYYSQIVNDFQKGDIAEGYSVSREKKESFPLTVTSAQKNPTAFYLCASSPPGEYEQYFGPGTRLTVT.

This chain uses TRBV5-1 with TRBJ2-6; 10 nucleotides agree with TRBD1. V lost 3 bases and J lost 0; bases outside the gene matches: 6. The CDR3 sequence is 18 residues long. The germline V gene has CDR1 SGHRS and CDR2 YFSETQ. CDR3 sequence reads: CASSSPGTGVSGANVLTF. DNA for the CDR3: TGCGCCAGCAGCTCCCCCGGGACAGGGGTCTCTGGGGCCAACGTCCTGACTTTC.

This clonotype was picked up a small number of times. The chain carries TRBV6-5 and TRBJ1-2; a possible D gene is TRBD1 (5 bases). Trimming left V 2 bases short and J 4 bases short, with 8 bases between. The CDR3 has 13 amino acids. The germline gives CDR1 MNHEY, CDR2 SVGAGI. The CDR3 loop reads CASSYGGGYGYTF. Written as DNA, the CDR3 is TGTGCCAGCAGTTACGGGGGGGGCTATGGCTACACCTTC.

The sample holds many counts of this clonotype. The chain combines TRBV4-3 with TRBJ1-2; the match to TRBD1 covers 9 bases. The trim removed 0 bases at V and 8 bases at J, leaving 16 bases unmatched. The CDR3 length is 18 residues. The germline V gene encodes CDR1 LGHNA and CDR2 YSLEER. The CDR3 here is CASSQDMFGTGIGNGYTF. The CDR3, as DNA: TGCGCCAGCAGCCAAGATATGTTTGGGACAGGGATTGGTAACGGCTACACCTTC.

This clonotype has at least ten counts. The genes are TRBV11-2 and TRBJ2-1; 10 bases line up with TRBD1. The CDR3 covers 18 residues. Germline V CDR1 and CDR2: SGHAT, FQNNGV. With V trimmed by 4 bases and J by 2 bases, 11 bases remained unmatched. CDR3 sequence (DNA): TGTGCCAGCAGCTGGGCGGGACAGGGGATAGGAACCTACAATGAGCAGTTCTTC. Its protein is CASSWAGQGIGTYNEQFF. The variable domain in full, with the rest retrieved from reference TRBV11-2 and TRBJ2-1, is EAGVAQSPRYKIIEKRQSVAFWCNPISGHATLYWYQQILGQGPKLLIQFQNNGVVDDSQLPKDRFSAERLKGVDSTLKIQPAKLEDSAVYLCASSWAGQGIGTYNEQFFGPGTRLTVL.